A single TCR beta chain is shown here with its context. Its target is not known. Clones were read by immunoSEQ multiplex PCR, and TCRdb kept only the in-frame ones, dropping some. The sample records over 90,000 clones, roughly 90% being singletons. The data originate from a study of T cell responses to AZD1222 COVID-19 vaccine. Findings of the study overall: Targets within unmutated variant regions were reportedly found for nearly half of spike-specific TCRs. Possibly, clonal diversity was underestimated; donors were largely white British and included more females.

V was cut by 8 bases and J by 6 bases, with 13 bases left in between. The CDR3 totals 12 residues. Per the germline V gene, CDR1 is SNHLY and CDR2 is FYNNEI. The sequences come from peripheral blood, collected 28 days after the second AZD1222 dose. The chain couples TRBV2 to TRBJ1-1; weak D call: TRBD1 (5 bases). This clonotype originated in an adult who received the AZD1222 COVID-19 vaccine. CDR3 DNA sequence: TGTGCCAGCTCTGGGGAGGGGCCTGAAGCTTTCTTT. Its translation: CASSGEGPEAFF.